This is a list of T cell receptor beta chains from one sample in a study of blood T cell repertoires in COVID-19. Repertoires were generated with immunoSEQ multiplex PCR, while TCRdb's copy carries only in-frame clones and drops some. The sample holds a few hundred thousand clones, roughly 87% seen once. The source material was peripheral blood. The receptor set was obtained from a human donor in a cohort sampled during active COVID-19. CDR3s include the opening cysteine and the closing phenylalanine or tryptophan. D genes are given only for firm matches. Expanded clones are given a class, and other clones once, few, many or no size at all.

V: TRBV4-3
size: -
D: TRBD1
J: TRBJ2-7
CDR3: CASSLAQGVAYEQYF
DNA: TGCGCCAGCAGCCTAGCTCAGGGGGTTGCCTACGAGCAGTACTTC

V: TRBV4-3
size: -
D: -
J: TRBJ1-1
CDR3: CASSHFKLNTEAFF
DNA: TGCGCCAGCAGCCATTTTAAGCTGAACACTGAAGCTTTCTTT

V: TRBV27
size: -
D: -
J: TRBJ2-7
CDR3: CASSFLAPYEQYF
DNA: TGTGCCAGCAGTTTTCTAGCCCCCTACGAGCAGTACTTC

V: TRBV29-1
size: once
D: TRBD1
J: TRBJ2-7
CDR3: CSVVTGEPYEQYF
DNA: TGCAGCGTGGTGACAGGGGAACCCTACGAGCAGTACTTC

V: TRBV4-3
size: -
D: TRBD1
J: TRBJ2-2
CDR3: CASSQQGARAGELFF
DNA: TGCGCCAGCAGCCAACAGGGGGCGCGGGCCGGGGAGCTGTTTTTT

V: TRBV7-2
size: -
D: TRBD2
J: TRBJ2-7
CDR3: CASSSSGSSYEQYF
DNA: TGTGCCAGCAGCTCTAGCGGGAGCTCCTACGAGCAGTACTTC

V: TRBV5-4
size: -
D: TRBD1
J: TRBJ1-1
CDR3: CASSPTGMAGGRGTEAFF
DNA: TGTGCCAGCAGCCCCACCGGAATGGCAGGGGGCAGAGGCACTGAAGCTTTCTTT

V: TRBV7-8
size: once
D: TRBD1
J: TRBJ2-3
CDR3: CASSRTGGIQGDTQYF
DNA: TGTGCCAGCAGTCGGACAGGGGGCATTCAGGGAGATACGCAGTATTTT

V: TRBV6-5
size: few
D: -
J: TRBJ1-2
CDR3: CATTGPRYGYTF
DNA: TGTGCCACCACAGGGCCGAGGTATGGCTACACCTTC

V: TRBV7-2
size: -
D: TRBD2
J: TRBJ2-7
CDR3: CASSLDGGRSYEQYF
DNA: TGTGCCAGCAGCTTAGACGGCGGGAGAAGCTACGAGCAGTACTTC

V: TRBV11-3
size: -
D: TRBD1
J: TRBJ2-7
CDR3: CASSLRTGGYEQYF
DNA: TGTGCCAGCAGCCTACGGACAGGGGGTTACGAGCAGTACTTC

V: TRBV10-3
size: -
D: TRBD1
J: TRBJ1-6
CDR3: CAIRSPGQGLGTYNSPLHF
DNA: TGTGCCATCAGATCGCCGGGACAGGGGTTAGGAACCTATAATTCACCCCTCCACTTT

V: TRBV10-3
size: -
D: TRBD1
J: TRBJ1-3
CDR3: CAISESNIDREGNTIYF
DNA: TGTGCCATCAGTGAGTCTAATATAGACAGGGAAGGAAACACCATATATTTT